This T cell receptor beta chain was observed in a study of cytomegalovirus exposure and HLA in healthy donors. V gave up 11 bases and J gave up 2 bases; unmatched junction bases: 12. This CDR3 has 17 residues. The germline gives CDR1 SNHLY, CDR2 FYNNEI. The PCR ran on 60 Vbeta and 13 Jbeta primers. Original processing notes: As a later analysis found, there were approximately 80 million unique TCR beta chains, of which roughly 11 million were shared. Assay: immunoSEQ multiplex PCR; the TCRdb copy retains only in-frame clones and omits some. D and trimming were read from the DNA, whereas the V and J calls and clone size are those reported in that table. The sample consists of around 100,000 clones, approximately 80% of them appearing once.

The clonotype originates from a female donor in good health and CMV-seropositive. The chain carries TRBV2 and TRBJ2-3, with 14 bases fitting TRBD2. The sequenced sample was PBMCs. CDR3 bases: TGTGCCGGCCTGCCGGGACTAGCGGGGGCCTTCACAGATACGCAGTATTTT. It specifies CAGLPGLAGAFTDTQYF.